This entry concerns a single T cell receptor (beta chain). Between the trimmed V and J ends, which lost 6 bases and 6 bases, there was a span of 9 bases. This CDR3 contains 11 residues. CDR1 MNHEY and CDR2 SMNVEV come from the germline V gene (reference sequence). This specimen comes from a study of blood T cell repertoires in COVID-19. Per the authors' pipeline: The authors estimated nucleated cell counts from reference gene primer amplification. Some clones are missing from TCRdb's copy, which holds only in-frame ones; the method was immunoSEQ multiplex PCR. V and J calls plus clone size are reproduced from that table; the DNA served to infer D and trimming. Seen here are 130,000 to 150,000 clones, 80% observed once, and the top ten hold 3.5%.

The V and J genes are TRBV27 and TRBJ2-7; no clear D. Sequencing was done on a sample of peripheral blood. The source is a man between 65 and 85 years old who had recovered from COVID-19. The CDR3 is CASRSRSEQYF. The DNA for the CDR3 is TGTGCCAGCAGAAGCCGGAGCGAGCAGTACTTC.